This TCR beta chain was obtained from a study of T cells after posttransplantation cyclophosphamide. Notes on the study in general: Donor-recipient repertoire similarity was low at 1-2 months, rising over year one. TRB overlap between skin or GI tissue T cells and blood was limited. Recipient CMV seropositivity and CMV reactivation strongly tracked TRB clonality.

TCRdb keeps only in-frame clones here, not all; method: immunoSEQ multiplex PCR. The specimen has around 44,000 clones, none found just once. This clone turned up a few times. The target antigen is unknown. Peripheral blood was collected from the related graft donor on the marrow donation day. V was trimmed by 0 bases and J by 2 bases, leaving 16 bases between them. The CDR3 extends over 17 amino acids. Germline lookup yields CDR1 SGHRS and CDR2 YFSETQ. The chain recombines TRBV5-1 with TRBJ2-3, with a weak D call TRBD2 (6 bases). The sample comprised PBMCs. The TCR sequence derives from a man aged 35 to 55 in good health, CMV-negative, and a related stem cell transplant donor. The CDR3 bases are TGCGCCAGCAGCTTGGGGAGGGGCCGGGACCTCACAGATACGCAGTATTTT. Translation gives CASSLGRGRDLTDTQYF.